This T cell receptor (beta chain) was identified during a study of T cells in Graves' hyperthyroidism and ophthalmopathy. TCR beta CDR3 region amplification was performed from RNA transcripts. The HTBI set primed first-round TCR CDR3 RT-PCR. A single record per CDR3 protein comes from TCRdb applying MiXCR to the multiplex PCR reads. The data hold some 560,000 distinct CDR3 sequences, with 13% to 15% observed a single time. This clonotype has ten or more counts. The sequence was collected from a woman aged 40 to 50 with Graves' hyperthyroidism. Sequenced material: blood.

The CDR3 here is CASSRGLAGDETQYF. In DNA form, the CDR3 reads TGTGCCAGCAGTAGAGGACTAGCGGGAGATGAGACCCAGTACTTC. The rearrangement joins TRBV28 to TRBJ2-5; 13 bases agree with TRBD2. The CDR3 is 15 amino acids. Trimming took 5 bases from V and 5 from J; bases not matched to a gene: 5. Germline V gene data show CDR1 as MDHEN and CDR2 as SYDVKM.